The entry below describes one T cell receptor beta chain. The data were obtained in a study of shared clonotypes between healthy human individuals. Study-level background: Each donor had three CD4 naive, three CD4 memory, two CD8 naive and one CD8 memory plate.

Researchers divided each subset's genomic DNA evenly across several immunoSEQ plates. The table came from immunoSEQ multiplex PCR; TCRdb's copy has only in-frame clones and leaves some out. The table includes under 2,500,000 clones, 90% to 97% detected once. V lost 3 bases, J lost 5 bases, and 8 bases stayed unmatched. Per the germline V gene, CDR1 is GTSNPN and CDR2 is SVGIG (reference sequence). This CDR3 spans 14 amino acids. This chain uses TRBV30 with TRBJ2-3; 7 bases line up with TRBD2. Sequencing was carried out using naive CD4+ T cells sorted from blood. Subset meaning: CD45RA+ positively selected. This TCR was sampled from a man younger than 30 in good health. CDR3 protein: CAWRSAGALDTQYF. Here the CDR3 DNA reads TGTGCCTGGAGGAGTGCGGGAGCCCTAGATACGCAGTATTTT.